Following are 21 T cell receptor beta chains from one sample sequenced in a study of blood T cell repertoires in COVID-19. Profiling relied on immunoSEQ multiplex PCR, and the TCRdb table lists in-frame clones only, not all of them. In the table there are roughly 460,000 clones, 85% to 90% of which are singletons. The sample consisted of peripheral blood. The source of these receptors is a man aged 18-30 years with COVID-19, enrolled during active disease.

This chain uses TRBV3-1 (or the pseudogene TRBV3-2) with TRBJ2-5; weak D call: TRBD1 (5 bases). V was pared by 6 bases and J by 2 bases, with 13 bases between. This CDR3 is built from 14 residues. Germline V gene lookup returns CDR1 LGHDT and CDR2 YNNKEL (reference sequence). The CDR3 loop is CASSISGFQETQYF. CDR3 nucleotide sequence: TGTGCCAGCAGTATATCAGGGTTTCAAGAGACCCAGTACTTC.

This clone was counted a few times. The chain employs TRBV7-8 and TRBJ1-5; 7 bases line up with TRBD1. V lost 4 bases and J lost 3; bases outside the gene matches: 3. This CDR3 spans 14 amino acids. In germline, CDR1 is SGHVS, CDR2 FQNEAQ. Written as DNA, the CDR3 is TGTGCCAGCAGCTCGACAGGGATCAATCAGCCCCAGCATTTT. This gives the protein CASSSTGINQPQHF.

This clone was found a few times. The chain combines TRBV6-5 with TRBJ2-2; 11 nucleotides agree with TRBD2. CDR3 length equals 15 residues. CDR1 and CDR2 from the germline V gene are MNHEY and SVGAGI. The junction had 6 bases not matched to a gene; V was cut back by 10 bases and J by 2 bases. The CDR3 loop is CATSGTSGNTGELFF. CDR3 sequence (DNA): TGTGCCACCTCGGGGACTAGCGGTAACACCGGGGAGCTGTTTTTT.

This chain uses TRBV6-6 with TRBJ2-1, with 8 bases fitting TRBD1. This CDR3 region has 15 residues. V shed 2 bases and J 7 bases; nucleotides not matched to a gene: 7. CDR1 and CDR2 (germline): MNHNY, SVGAGI (reference sequence). This CDR3 reads CASSYGRTGRNEQFF. The CDR3 region has the DNA TGTGCCAGCAGTTACGGTCGGACAGGGAGAAATGAGCAGTTCTTC.

This chain links TRBV2 with TRBJ2-5, with 16 positions matching TRBD2. Germline V lookup: CDR1 SNHLY, CDR2 FYNNEI. Trimming took 6 bases from V and 5 from J; bases not matched to a gene: 12. CDR3 length equals 18 residues. This CDR3 reads CASSPGLAGGRTSETQYF. CDR3 DNA sequence: TGTGCCAGCAGCCCGGGACTAGCGGGAGGGAGGACGTCCGAGACCCAGTACTTC.

The genes are TRBV7-8 and TRBJ2-5, with D hard to call. CDR1 is SGHVS and CDR2 is FQNEAQ in the germline V gene. This CDR3 contains 15 residues. Trimming left V 2 bases short and J 3 bases short, with 13 bases between. The CDR3 is CASSLRRQVKETQYF. For the CDR3, the DNA is TGTGCCAGCAGCTTACGAAGGCAGGTGAAAGAGACCCAGTACTTC.

This chain connects TRBV7-3 to TRBJ2-3; D gene unclear. V was shortened by 0 bases and J by 0 bases, with 4 bases between the two germline ends. The CDR3 is 14 residues long. From germline, CDR1 is SGHTA and CDR2 FQGTGA. The CDR3 DNA is TGTGCCAGCAGCTTAACCCCTAGCACAGATACGCAGTATTTT. This sequence encodes CASSLTPSTDTQYF.

In the case of this clone: Germline and junction disagree at one end, which may indicate a read error. The V and J genes are TRBV15 and TRBJ2-2; 13 positions agree with TRBD2. This CDR3 has 18 amino acids. Germline CDR1 reads LNHNV; CDR2 reads YYDKDF (reference sequence). CDR3 sequence: CATRTSGRRVGDTGELFF. In DNA form, the CDR3 reads TGTGCCACCAGGACTAGCGGGAGGCGAGTCGGGGACACTGGGGAGCTGTTTTTT.

The chain couples TRBV6-5 to TRBJ1-1; D is ambiguous. This CDR3 region has 15 residues. Trimming stripped 6 bases from V and 0 bases from J, with 14 bases between. Germline assignment: CDR1 MNHEY and CDR2 SVGAGI. This CDR3 reads CASREGTSMNTEAFF. The CDR3 nucleotides are TGTGCCAGCAGGGAGGGCACATCCATGAACACTGAAGCTTTCTTT.

This chain links TRBV7-9 with TRBJ1-6, with TRBD1 matching over 10 bases. The CDR3 sequence is 15 residues long. V was pared by 3 bases and J by 10 bases, with 6 bases of the junction left unmatched. CDR1 and CDR2 (germline): SEHNR, FQNEAQ (reference sequence). The chain's CDR3 is CASSLTGGARSPLHF. The CDR3 region has the DNA TGTGCCAGCAGCTTGACAGGGGGCGCGAGGTCACCCCTCCACTTT.

V usage is TRBV5-1 and J usage is TRBJ1-1; D might be TRBD1 (5 bases). V was trimmed by 3 bases and J by 4 bases, leaving 25 bases between them. The CDR3 is 18 residues long. The V gene's germline CDR1 is SGHRS and CDR2 YFSETQ. The CDR3 DNA reads TGCGCCAGCAGCTACCAAGAAAGGGGCGGGGGTCTGCGCACTGAAGCTTTCTTT. Its translation: CASSYQERGGGLRTEAFF. The complete variable domain, with remaining parts taken from reference TRBV5-1 and TRBJ1-1, reads KAGVTQTPRYLIKTRGQQVTLSCSPISGHRSVSWYQQTPGQGLQFLFEYFSETQRNKGNFPGRFSGRQFSNSRSEMNVSTLELGDSALYLCASSYQERGGGLRTEAFFGQGTRLTVV.

V and J are TRBV18 and TRBJ2-7; D may be TRBD1 (5 bases). V was shortened by 1 base and J by 4 bases, with 23 bases between the two germline ends. In germline, CDR1 is KGHSH, CDR2 LQKENI. The CDR3 consists of 18 residues. The CDR3 loop is CASSPLARALATRYEQYF. The DNA of the CDR3 is TGTGCCAGCTCACCACTCGCCAGGGCTTTGGCGACCAGATACGAGCAGTACTTC.

This clone was detected once. The gene calls are TRBV24-1 and TRBJ2-2; a weak D match, TRBD2 (6 bases). The CDR3 covers 14 residues. The germline V and J ends were trimmed by 3 bases and 5 bases, with 9 bases remaining between them. The germline V gene has CDR1 KGHDR and CDR2 SFDVKD. The CDR3 coding sequence is TGTGCCACCAGTGATGCCGGACTAACCGGGGAGCTGTTTTTT. It yields the protein CATSDAGLTGELFF.

This clone was seen a handful of times. DNA for the CDR3: TGCAGTGCAAGTACGACAGGAGGGAACACTGAAGCTTTCTTT. The encoded protein is CSASTTGGNTEAFF. The rearrangement joins TRBV20-1 to TRBJ1-1; possibly TRBD1 for D (6 bases). The CDR3 runs to 14 residues. V lost 6 bases, J lost 1 base, and 15 bases lay in between. Germline V lookup: CDR1 DFQATT, CDR2 SNEGSKA (reference sequence).

V usage is TRBV29-1 and J usage is TRBJ1-1; possibly TRBD1 for D (6 bases). Looked up from germline, CDR1 is SQVTM and CDR2 is ANQGSEA. With 7 bases removed from V and 0 bases from J, the gap between germline ends came to 15 bases. The CDR3 runs 14 residues. CDR3 DNA sequence: TGCAGCGCACCCCGAACAGGGCTGAACACTGAAGCTTTCTTT. Amino acids: CSAPRTGLNTEAFF.

The chain has TRBV29-1 and TRBJ1-5; a weak D match, TRBD1 (5 bases). Per the germline V gene, CDR1 is SQVTM and CDR2 is ANQGSEA. This CDR3 is built from 14 residues. Trimming shortened V by 6 bases and J by 2 bases, and 14 bases separated the two germline ends. CDR3 protein: CSVMQGGGNQPQHF. CDR3 sequence (DNA): TGCAGCGTCATGCAGGGAGGCGGCAATCAGCCCCAGCATTTT.

The chain joins TRBV6-5 to TRBJ2-7, with D maybe TRBD2 (7 bases). V dropped 4 bases and J dropped 4 bases, with 17 bases sitting between them. The CDR3 length is 15 residues. Germline V gives CDR1 MNHEY, CDR2 SVGAGI. The CDR3, as DNA: TGTGCCAGCAGTTTGCGGCCGGGGGGACAATACGAGCAGTACTTC. Protein product: CASSLRPGGQYEQYF.

The rearrangement uses TRBV14 and TRBJ1-2; D is perhaps TRBD1 (5 bases). V was shortened by 0 bases and J by 6 bases, with 17 bases between the two germline ends. The germline gives CDR1 SGHDN, CDR2 FVKESK. This CDR3 spans 16 amino acids. CDR3 sequence (DNA): TGTGCCAGCAGCCAAGAGATTCAGGGTTGGGGGGATGGCTACACCTTC. Protein sequence: CASSQEIQGWGDGYTF.

The chain uses TRBV11-2 and TRBJ1-6, with 8 bases aligning to TRBD1. The V segment lost 2 bases and the J segment 7 bases; nucleotides outside the gene matches: 4. CDR1 SGHAT and CDR2 FQNNGV come from the germline V gene. This CDR3 is 15 amino acids long. CDR3 sequence: CASSLRQGNNSPLHF. The CDR3 nucleotides read TGTGCCAGCAGCTTAAGACAGGGGAACAATTCACCCCTCCACTTT.

The chain recombines TRBV9 with TRBJ2-3, with TRBD2 identical over 11 bases. V lost 3 bases and J lost 6; bases outside the gene matches: 9. The CDR3 loop spans 16 amino acids. Germline CDR1 SGDLS, CDR2 YYNGEE. The CDR3 nucleotides read TGTGCCAGCAGCGAGACTAGCGGGGCTTCTTGGGATACGCAGTATTTT. Amino acids: CASSETSGASWDTQYF.

This chain joins TRBV5-1 and TRBJ2-2; the match to TRBD2 covers 7 bases. With 0 bases clipped from V and 2 bases from J, the junction kept 7 bases outside the gene matches. The CDR3 consists of 17 residues. Germline CDR1 and CDR2: SGHRS and YFSETQ. The CDR3 DNA sequence: TGCGCCAGCAGCTTGGGCGGGACTACTCTTAACACCGGGGAGCTGTTTTTT. As protein: CASSLGGTTLNTGELFF.